The clone carrying this T cell receptor (beta chain) was picked up one time. This entry belongs to a study of blood T cell repertoires in COVID-19. The CDR3 runs 16 residues. Germline loops: CDR1 SGHTA, CDR2 FQGNSA. V lost 1 base, J lost 5 bases, and 6 bases stayed unmatched. Per the original data handling: Amplifying reference gene primers gave estimates of nucleated cell counts. TCRdb's table, derived via immunoSEQ multiplex PCR, lists solely in-frame clones and lacks some. V and J calls and clone size are as listed in that table; D and trimming were resolved from the DNA. Of fewer than 120,000 clones listed, nearly 90% are singletons.

The clonotype comes from a human donor in a cohort sampled during active COVID-19. The rearrangement joins TRBV7-2 to TRBJ2-2; 8 bases map to TRBD2. Sequencing was carried out using peripheral blood. CDR3: CASSLGRSGGTGELFF. CDR3 coding DNA: TGTGCCAGCAGCTTAGGCCGGTCGGGGGGGACCGGGGAGCTGTTTTTT. Together with reference TRBV7-2 and TRBJ2-2, the CDR3 gives the full variable domain: GAGVSQSPSNKVTEKGKDVELRCDPISGHTALYWYRQSLGQGLEFLIYFQGNSAPDKSGLPSDRFSAERTGGSVSTLTIQRTQQEDSAVYLCASSLGRSGGTGELFFGEGSRLTVL.